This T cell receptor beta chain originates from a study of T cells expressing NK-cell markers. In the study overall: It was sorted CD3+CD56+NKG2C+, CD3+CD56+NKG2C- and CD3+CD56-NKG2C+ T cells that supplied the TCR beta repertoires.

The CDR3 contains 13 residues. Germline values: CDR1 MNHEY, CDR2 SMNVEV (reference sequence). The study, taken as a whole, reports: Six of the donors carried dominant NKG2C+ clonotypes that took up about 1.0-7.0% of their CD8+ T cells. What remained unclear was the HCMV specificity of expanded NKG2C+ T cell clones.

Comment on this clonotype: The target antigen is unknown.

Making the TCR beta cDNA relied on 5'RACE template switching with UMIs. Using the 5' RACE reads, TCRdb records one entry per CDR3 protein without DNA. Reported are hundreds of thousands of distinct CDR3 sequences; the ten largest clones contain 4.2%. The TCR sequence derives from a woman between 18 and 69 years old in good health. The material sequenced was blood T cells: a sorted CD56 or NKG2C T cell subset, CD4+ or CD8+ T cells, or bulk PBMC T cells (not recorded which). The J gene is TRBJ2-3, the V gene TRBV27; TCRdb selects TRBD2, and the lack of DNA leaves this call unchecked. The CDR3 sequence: CASKAGGTDTQYF.